Below are 32 T cell receptor beta chains sequenced from a single sample in a study of T cell clones after liver transplantation. Only in-frame clones appear in the TCRdb table, and some are missing; sequencing was by immunoSEQ multiplex PCR. Found here are roughly 70,000 clones, roughly 90% of them singletons; the top ten hold approximately 2.6%. This material consisted of CD4+ T cells from blood, taken before liver transplant. These receptors originate from a human donor who received a liver transplant.

The chain joins TRBV18 to TRBJ2-3; D gene uncertain. The CDR3 covers 13 residues. Trimming removed 2 bases from V and 6 bases from J, with 9 bases in between. Looked up from germline, CDR1 is KGHSH and CDR2 is LQKENI. Written as DNA, the CDR3 is TGTGCCAGCTCACCAAGGGTCGAGGATACGCAGTATTTT. Amino acid sequence: CASSPRVEDTQYF.

The gene calls are TRBV2 and TRBJ1-6, with TRBD1 as a possible D gene (6 bases). The CDR3 totals 16 residues. Germline V gives CDR1 SNHLY, CDR2 FYNNEI. Trimming left V 6 bases short and J 10 bases short, with 22 bases between. Here the CDR3 DNA reads TGTGCCAGCAGGGACAGTCTCATCGTAGTTACCTCACCCCTCCACTTT. Translating gives CASRDSLIVVTSPLHF.

J is TRBJ2-5 and V is TRBV2; D is ambiguous. The germline V gene has CDR1 SNHLY and CDR2 FYNNEI. The V end was cut by 0 bases, the J end by 7 bases, with 12 bases between. The CDR3 extends over 14 amino acids. The CDR3 DNA is TGTGCCAGCAGTGAAGCAGGCGACCCGGGGACCCAGTACTTC. Protein: CASSEAGDPGTQYF.

The chain's CDR3 is CASGFVTEQFF. The CDR3 DNA reads as TGTGCTAGTGGTTTTGTCACTGAGCAGTTCTTC. The V and J genes are TRBV12-5 and TRBJ2-1; D is ambiguous. Trimming removed 3 bases from V and 9 bases from J, with 6 bases in between. Per germline, CDR1 LGHNT and CDR2 FRNRAP. The CDR3 runs to 11 residues. The whole variable domain, filled in from reference TRBV12-5 and TRBJ2-1, reads DARVTQTPRHKVTEMGQEVTMRCQPILGHNTVFWYRQTMMQGLELLAYFRNRAPLDDSGMPKDRFSAEMPDATLATLKIQPSEPRDSAVYFCASGFVTEQFFGPGTRLTVL.

The V gene is TRBV11-2, the J gene TRBJ2-6, with D maybe TRBD1 (5 bases). The germline gives CDR1 SGHAT, CDR2 FQNNGV. The CDR3 totals 15 residues. Trimming removed 5 bases from V and 1 base from J, with 9 bases in between. CDR3 loop: CASSKQVSGANVLTF. In DNA, the CDR3 is TGTGCCAGCAGCAAACAGGTATCTGGGGCCAACGTCCTGACTTTC. Drawing the rest from reference TRBV11-2 and TRBJ2-6, the complete variable domain is EAGVAQSPRYKIIEKRQSVAFWCNPISGHATLYWYQQILGQGPKLLIQFQNNGVVDDSQLPKDRFSAERLKGVDSTLKIQPAKLEDSAVYLCASSKQVSGANVLTFGAGSRLTVL.

The chain has TRBV2 and TRBJ1-1; D is ambiguous. Between the trimmed V and J ends, which lost 6 bases and 3 bases, there was a span of 17 bases. This CDR3 is 15 amino acids long. Germline lookup yields CDR1 SNHLY and CDR2 FYNNEI. This CDR3 is CASSSGPLQYTEAFF. DNA of the CDR3: TGTGCCAGCAGCTCTGGACCCCTTCAGTACACTGAAGCTTTCTTT.

V gene TRBV7-3 combines with J gene TRBJ2-2; D not certain. Germline V gene lookup returns CDR1 SGHTA and CDR2 FQGTGA. The CDR3 is 13 residues long. The V end lost 9 bases, the J end lost 1 base, and 9 bases lay between the germline ends. CDR3 nucleotides: TGTGCCAGTAACGCAGGGAACACCGGGGAGCTGTTTTTT. This encodes CASNAGNTGELFF.

This clone showed up just once. The rearrangement joins TRBV13 to TRBJ2-7, with unresolved D. The germline CDR1 and CDR2 sequences are PRHDT and FYEKMQ (reference sequence). V gave up 2 bases and J gave up 0 bases, with 14 bases separating them. This CDR3 comprises 16 residues. The CDR3 region is CASSLNAPAPSYEQYF. The CDR3 region has the DNA TGTGCCAGCAGCTTAAACGCGCCGGCACCCTCCTACGAGCAGTACTTC.

V usage is TRBV5-6 and J usage is TRBJ1-1; D unclear. The CDR3 length is 14 residues. V lost 1 base to trimming and J lost 5 bases, with 12 bases between them. The germline V gene encodes CDR1 SGHDT and CDR2 YYEEEE. CDR3 residues: CASSLFFGDTEAFF. CDR3 in DNA: TGTGCCAGCAGCTTGTTTTTTGGGGATACTGAAGCTTTCTTT.

The chain uses TRBV18 and TRBJ2-5; the D gene is possibly TRBD2 (6 bases). The germline V and J ends were trimmed by 6 bases and 2 bases, with 10 bases remaining between them. The CDR3 sequence is 13 residues long. Per germline, CDR1 KGHSH and CDR2 LQKENI. CDR3 sequence: CASSTGGQETQYF. In DNA, the CDR3 is TGTGCCAGCTCCACCGGGGGACAAGAGACCCAGTACTTC.

This chain connects TRBV12-5 to TRBJ2-5, with a tentative D call TRBD1 (6 bases). Germline lookup yields CDR1 LGHNT and CDR2 FRNRAP. This CDR3 has 12 residues. V lost 6 bases, J lost 5 bases, and 10 bases lay in between. The CDR3 DNA is TGTGCTAGTGGACAGGGAAGTGAGACCCAGTACTTC. Translated, it gives CASGQGSETQYF.

The chain combines TRBV5-1 with TRBJ2-7; 10 bases map to TRBD2. CDR3 length equals 15 residues. V shed 4 bases, J shed 6 bases, and the junction held 10 bases outside the gene matches. Germline-derived CDR1 and CDR2 are SGHRS and YFSETQ. The CDR3 coding sequence is TGCGCCAGCAGCATGACCGGCCTAGCGGGAGTCGAGCAGTACTTC. Amino acid sequence: CASSMTGLAGVEQYF.

The gene calls are TRBV9 and TRBJ2-3; maybe TRBD2 (7 bases). V gave up 4 bases and J gave up 2 bases, with 20 bases separating them. Looked up from germline, CDR1 is SGDLS and CDR2 is YYNGEE. The CDR3 contains 17 residues. Here the CDR3 DNA reads TGTGCCAGCAGCCCCAGTATCGAGGGGGGGTTCACAGATACGCAGTATTTT. This translates into CASSPSIEGGFTDTQYF.

The rearrangement uses TRBV27 and TRBJ2-6, with a tentative D call TRBD1 (5 bases). There are 16 residues in the CDR3. The ends were cut back, 8 bases at V and 0 bases at J, with 14 bases in the middle. Per the germline V gene, CDR1 is MNHEY and CDR2 is SMNVEV (reference sequence). The CDR3 is CASGAGASSGANVLTF. The CDR3 nucleotides read TGTGCCAGCGGGGCAGGCGCTAGCTCTGGGGCCAACGTCCTGACTTTC.

The J gene is TRBJ2-7, the V gene TRBV5-1, with 11 bases lining up with TRBD2. V lost 2 bases to trimming and J lost 6 bases; unmatched junction nucleotides: 7. CDR3 length: 15 amino acids. CDR1 and CDR2 from the germline V gene are SGHRS and YFSETQ. The CDR3 sequence is CASSFELAGASEQYF. The CDR3 DNA reads TGCGCCAGCAGCTTCGAACTAGCGGGAGCGTCCGAGCAGTACTTC.

The V call is TRBV7-3, the J call TRBJ2-3; TRBD2 matches 13 bases. This CDR3 contains 14 residues. Trimming removed 5 bases from V and 8 bases from J; junction bases left unmatched: 4. Germline V gives CDR1 SGHTA, CDR2 FQGTGA. The CDR3 is CASSPGTSGVTQYF. CDR3 coding DNA: TGTGCCAGCAGCCCCGGGACTAGCGGGGTTACGCAGTATTTT.

This chain joins TRBV30 and TRBJ1-5, with 9 bases identical to TRBD1. The CDR3 spans 14 residues. V dropped 2 bases and J dropped 4; count of bases not matched to a gene: 3. CDR1 is GTSNPN, CDR2 SVGIG, per germline (reference sequence). CDR3 loop: CAWSSGTGNQPQHF. In DNA form, the CDR3 reads TGTGCCTGGAGTTCCGGGACAGGGAATCAGCCCCAGCATTTT.

This clone was picked up a small number of times. J is TRBJ1-2 and V is TRBV7-2; D ambiguous. CDR1 is SGHTA and CDR2 is FQGNSA in the germline V gene. The length of the CDR3 is 13 residues. Trimming pared 0 bases from V and 3 bases from J, leaving 5 bases between. The CDR3 DNA reads as TGTGCCAGCAGCTTAGCTCTGGACTATGGCTACACCTTC. Translated: CASSLALDYGYTF.

CDR3 amino acids: CASSVGAFTDTQYF. The CDR3 DNA follows: TGCGCCAGCAGTGTGGGGGCCTTCACAGATACGCAGTATTTT. The chain carries TRBV10-1 and TRBJ2-3, with D possibly being TRBD1 (6 bases). CDR1 is WNHNN, CDR2 SYGVQD, per germline (reference sequence). V was shortened by 4 bases and J by 2 bases, with 10 bases between the two germline ends. The CDR3 is made up of 14 amino acids.

Only a few counts were recorded for this clone. V gene TRBV6-5 combines with J gene TRBJ1-2; tentative D call: TRBD1 (6 bases). Per germline, CDR1 MNHEY and CDR2 SVGAGI. Trimming took 5 bases from V and 2 from J, leaving 9 bases between them. CDR3 length: 13 residues. The CDR3 here is CASSPQGNYGYTF. The DNA for the CDR3 is TGTGCCAGCAGTCCGCAGGGGAACTATGGCTACACCTTC.

This chain links TRBV7-9 with TRBJ2-7; 8 bases match TRBD2. Trimming cost V 4 bases and J 5 bases; bases outside gene matches: 13. The germline V gene encodes CDR1 SEHNR and CDR2 FQNEAQ (reference sequence). The CDR3 runs to 16 residues. The CDR3 reads CASSSIRRASGHEQYF. The CDR3 region has the DNA TGTGCCAGCAGCTCAATCCGCCGGGCTAGCGGGCACGAGCAGTACTTC.

The genes are TRBV7-2 and TRBJ1-4, with unresolved D. V was pared by 1 base and J by 13 bases, with 19 bases between. CDR3 size: 15 residues. Germline lookup yields CDR1 SGHTA and CDR2 FQGNSA. The CDR3 spells CASSLVGTGELGLFF. The CDR3 nucleotides read TGTGCCAGCAGCTTAGTCGGAACTGGAGAATTGGGACTGTTTTTT. Based on the CDR3 plus reference TRBV7-2 and TRBJ1-4, the full variable domain is GAGVSQSPSNKVTEKGKDVELRCDPISGHTALYWYRQSLGQGLEFLIYFQGNSAPDKSGLPSDRFSAERTGGSVSTLTIQRTQQEDSAVYLCASSLVGTGELGLFFGSGTQLSVL.

This chain joins TRBV6-5 and TRBJ2-7; TRBD2 is a possible D gene (6 bases). The CDR3 is made up of 13 amino acids. CDR1 MNHEY and CDR2 SVGAGI come from the germline V gene. V was clipped by 6 bases and J by 1 base, with 10 bases between them. The CDR3 DNA is TGTGCCAGCAGCGAGCGGGCTTCCTACGAGCAGTACTTC. Its translation: CASSERASYEQYF.

The gene calls are TRBV15 and TRBJ2-7; 10 nucleotides align to TRBD2. V shed 2 bases, J shed 2 bases, and the junction held 18 bases outside the gene matches. This CDR3 comprises 20 residues. The germline gives CDR1 LNHNV, CDR2 YYDKDF (reference sequence). Here the CDR3 reads CATSRMGAGTRSGRAYEQYF. The CDR3 coding sequence is TGTGCCACCAGCAGAATGGGGGCAGGGACTCGCAGCGGGAGGGCCTACGAGCAGTACTTC.

The genes are TRBV19 and TRBJ2-7; 11 bases are a match to TRBD2. Trimming at V came to 5 bases and at J to 5 bases, leaving 8 bases not matched to a gene. This CDR3 spans 15 amino acids. Germline values: CDR1 LNHDA, CDR2 SQIVND (reference sequence). Here the CDR3 reads CASSLQLAGVHEQYF. The CDR3 nucleotides are TGTGCCAGTAGTCTCCAACTAGCGGGAGTTCACGAGCAGTACTTC.

The chain employs TRBV13 and TRBJ1-2; D is possibly TRBD1 (6 bases). Trimming stripped 0 bases from V and 8 bases from J, with 13 bases between. This CDR3 is 14 amino acids long. Germline V lookup: CDR1 PRHDT, CDR2 FYEKMQ (reference sequence). CDR3 sequence reads: CASSLGGTPGGYTF. CDR3 DNA: TGTGCCAGCAGCTTAGGCGGGACACCCGGAGGCTACACCTTC.

The V gene is TRBV27, the J gene TRBJ2-5; tentative D call: TRBD2 (5 bases). This CDR3 has 12 amino acids. Trimming cost V 6 bases and J 9 bases, with 14 bases left between them. Looked up from germline, CDR1 is MNHEY and CDR2 is SMNVEV (reference sequence). Here the CDR3 reads CASSTAGMAQYF. The CDR3 DNA reads as TGTGCCAGCAGCACCGCCGGGATGGCCCAGTACTTC.

This chain connects TRBV11-2 to TRBJ2-1; D not certain. This CDR3 has 13 amino acids. The germline gives CDR1 SGHAT, CDR2 FQNNGV. V lost 1 base and J lost 9, with 10 bases in between. The CDR3 DNA follows: TGTGCCAGCAGCTTAGGCCGGACCTCTGAGCAGTTCTTC. Translating gives CASSLGRTSEQFF.

The chain employs TRBV6-6 and TRBJ2-1, with 15 positions matching TRBD2. Looked up from germline, CDR1 is MNHNY and CDR2 is SVGAGI (reference sequence). The CDR3 sequence is 16 residues long. Unmatched junction bases numbered 9, after V lost 7 bases and J lost 8 bases. The CDR3 reads CASIGLAGGPGYEQFF. DNA of the CDR3: TGTGCCAGCATCGGACTAGCGGGAGGGCCGGGGTATGAGCAGTTCTTC.

The chain has TRBV7-2 and TRBJ2-5, with unresolved D. V was cut by 2 bases and J by 5 bases, with 15 bases left in between. Looked up from germline, CDR1 is SGHTA and CDR2 is FQGNSA. The CDR3 totals 15 residues. Written as DNA, the CDR3 is TGTGCCAGCAGCTTAACCGGGCGCGGTTCGGAGACCCAGTACTTC. This codes for CASSLTGRGSETQYF.

This chain joins TRBV9 and TRBJ1-1, with D unclear. The CDR3 has 14 residues. Deletions cut 0 bases from V and 1 base from J, with 7 bases between. CDR1 SGDLS and CDR2 YYNGEE come from the germline V gene. The CDR3 protein is CASSVASGNTEAFF. The CDR3 DNA sequence: TGTGCCAGCAGCGTAGCAAGTGGGAACACTGAAGCTTTCTTT.

The chain couples TRBV19 to TRBJ2-7; D may be TRBD1 (5 bases). There are 16 residues in the CDR3. The V gene lost 3 bases and the J gene lost 5 bases, with 20 bases spanning the gap. The germline gives CDR1 LNHDA, CDR2 SQIVND (reference sequence). The CDR3 sequence: CASSINARLGAHEQYF. CDR3 sequence (DNA): TGTGCCAGTAGTATTAATGCACGGCTTGGGGCCCACGAGCAGTACTTC.